This T cell receptor beta chain was captured in a study of glioma-infiltrating T cells. On the study more broadly: Glioma patients had dexamethasone for six or fewer days before surgery. Blood libraries targeted about 4- to 11-fold coverage of about a million T cells. Study findings and constraints: Non-neoplastic patients had below-expected tissue-blood divergence, while all gliomas exceeded expectation.

V dropped 0 bases and J dropped 2 bases, with 9 bases sitting between them. Germline lookup yields CDR1 SGHNT and CDR2 YYREEE (reference sequence). The CDR3 is 15 amino acids. Amplification of TCR alpha and beta CDR3 regions from RNA used iRepertoire nested multiplex PCR. Input was about 100-450 ng of tissue mRNA or PBMC total RNA. Via MiXCR, TCRdb re-called the multiplex PCR reads, giving one row per CDR3 protein. Found here are roughly 350,000 distinct CDR3 sequences, 41% of them singletons; the top ten hold more than 10%. In the case of this clonotype: Its target is not known.

Sequenced: glioma tissue, nonneoplastic brain tissue, or PBMCs (not recorded which). The genes are TRBV5-4 and TRBJ1-5, with D unresolved. The TCR originated in a human donor with low-grade glioma or glioblastoma, undergoing nonglioma brain surgery, or in good health (not recorded which). The CDR3 DNA sequence: TGTGCCAGCAGCTTGGGAGGGAATCGCAATCAGCCCCAGCATTTT. Residues: CASSLGGNRNQPQHF.